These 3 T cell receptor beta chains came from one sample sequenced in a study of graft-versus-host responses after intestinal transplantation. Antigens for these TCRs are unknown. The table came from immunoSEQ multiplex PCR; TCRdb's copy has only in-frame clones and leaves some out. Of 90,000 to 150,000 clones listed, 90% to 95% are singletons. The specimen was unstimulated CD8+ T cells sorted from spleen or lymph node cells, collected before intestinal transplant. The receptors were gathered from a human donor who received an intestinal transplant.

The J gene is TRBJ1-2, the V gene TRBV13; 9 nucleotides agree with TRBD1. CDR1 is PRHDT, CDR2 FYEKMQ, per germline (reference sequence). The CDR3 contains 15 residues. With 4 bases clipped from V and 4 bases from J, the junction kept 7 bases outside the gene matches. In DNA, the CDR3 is TGTGCCAGCAGCTCCCTGTCGGGACAGGGCTATGGCTACACCTTC. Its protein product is CASSSLSGQGYGYTF.

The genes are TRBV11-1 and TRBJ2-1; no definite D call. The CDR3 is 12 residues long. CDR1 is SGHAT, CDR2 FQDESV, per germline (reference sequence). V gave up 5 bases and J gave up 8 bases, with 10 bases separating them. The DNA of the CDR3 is TGTGCCAGCAGCCAGGTAGGGTATGAGCAGTTCTTC. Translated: CASSQVGYEQFF.

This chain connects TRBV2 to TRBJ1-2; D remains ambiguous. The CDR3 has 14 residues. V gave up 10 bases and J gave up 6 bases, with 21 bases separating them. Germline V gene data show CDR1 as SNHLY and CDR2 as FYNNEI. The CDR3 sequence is CAKNPPRETDGYTF. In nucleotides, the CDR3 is TGTGCCAAAAATCCCCCACGGGAAACGGATGGCTACACCTTC.